This T cell receptor (beta chain) was retrieved from a study of blood T cell repertoires in COVID-19. Study-level background: The study drew acute and convalescent COVID-19 samples from the United States, Italy and Spain. Sources were T cells, B-cell-depleted T cells, or PBMCs; the material itself was cDNA or gDNA.

Cohort 3 donors were reported recovered after two negative PCRs, clearance, or symptom resolution. How the authors handled the data: Reference gene primer amplification yielded estimated nucleated cell counts. Clones were read by immunoSEQ multiplex PCR, and TCRdb kept only the in-frame ones, dropping some. V, J and clone size derive from that table, while D and trimming were established from the DNA sequence. This sample carries hundreds of thousands of clones, 80% to 90% of them seen once, and the ten largest clones take 8.8%. Trimming took off 0 bases at V and 4 bases at J, with 21 bases between the two ends. The CDR3 has 18 residues. Germline V gives CDR1 SGHRS, CDR2 YFSETQ.

Sequencing used PBMCs or T cells enriched from blood (not recorded which). This receptor was taken from a man aged 40-49 years who had recovered from COVID-19. This chain uses TRBV5-1 with TRBJ2-3; D perhaps matches TRBD2 (5 bases). The CDR3 region is CASSLAVFPREVADTQYF. The CDR3 DNA is TGCGCCAGCAGCTTGGCGGTCTTCCCTCGGGAAGTCGCAGATACGCAGTATTTT.